This T cell receptor beta chain is from a study of blood T cell repertoires in COVID-19. Assignment of participants to cohorts was predicated upon participant-reported clinical history. Trimming at V came to 8 bases and at J to 2 bases, leaving 8 bases not matched to a gene. Per the germline V gene, CDR1 is ENHRY and CDR2 is SYGVKD. The CDR3 loop spans 14 amino acids. The protocol was immunoSEQ multiplex PCR, while the TCRdb copy is restricted to in-frame clones and leaves out a portion. The table lists roughly 290,000 clones, roughly 85% of them singletons. Sequencing was carried out using PBMCs or T cells enriched from blood (not recorded which). This chain uses TRBV10-3 with TRBJ2-5; 7 bases agree with TRBD2. This TCR was sampled from a man aged 25 to 45 who had recovered from COVID-19. The CDR3 loop reads CAIRGTTGQETQYF. CDR3 sequence (DNA): TGTGCCATCCGAGGGACTACGGGTCAAGAGACCCAGTACTTC.